What follows describes a single TCR beta chain. This specimen belongs to a study of blood T cell repertoires in COVID-19. Study background: The study drew acute and convalescent COVID-19 samples from the United States, Italy and Spain. Nucleic acid was either cDNA or gDNA, and it came from T cells, B-cell-depleted T cells, or PBMCs.

This CDR3 is built from 15 residues. The germline V gene has CDR1 SNHLY and CDR2 FYNNEI. V shed 10 bases, J shed 3 bases, and the junction held 6 bases outside the gene matches. Per the original methods: It was from reference gene primer amplification that nucleated cell counts were estimated. Method: immunoSEQ multiplex PCR; TCRdb's copy keeps in-frame clones and lacks some. V and J calls and clone size come straight from that table; D and trimming were deduced from the DNA. Of 120,000 to 150,000 clones detected, roughly 86% appear once; the ten largest clones hold around 0.91%. The source of this sequence is a woman aged 45 to 65 with acute or convalescent COVID-19. The V and J genes are TRBV2 and TRBJ2-2, with TRBD2 matching over 12 bases. Sequenced: peripheral blood. The CDR3 sequence: CATKGLAGDTGELFF. The CDR3 DNA reads as TGTGCCACCAAGGGACTAGCGGGTGACACCGGGGAGCTGTTTTTT.